One T cell receptor (beta chain) is described in this entry. Antigen specificity is unknown. This sample is drawn from a study of blood T cells in healthy people across ages. The study's findings and limits: Naive CD4+ cells and diversity were both higher in long-lived donors than in aged donors.

The second PCR ran about 6 to 12 cycles with a sample-barcoded 5' primer and J-beta primers. TCRdb used MiXCR to reprocess the 5' RACE reads, holding one entry per CDR3 protein. Among 920,000 or so distinct CDR3 sequences listed, 35% to 55% were seen once. The CDR3 totals 14 residues. V gave up 5 bases and J gave up 2 bases; unmatched junction bases: 5. J is TRBJ2-5 and V is TRBV12-3 or TRBV12-4; 7 nucleotides align to TRBD1. Sequencing was performed on blood. This TCR was sampled from a woman aged 55-75 years in good health. The CDR3 nucleotides read TGTGCCAGCAGTCTGAAGGACAGGCAAGAGACCCAGTACTTC. It encodes CASSLKDRQETQYF.